The clone carrying this TCR beta chain has just a few counts. Its target is unknown. CD4+ T cells that had been cultured provided DNA sequenced with the Oncomine TCR Beta short-read assay. Genomic DNA was taken out of cultured CD4+ T cells by extraction. TCRdb passed the PCR reads through MiXCR, listing each CDR3 protein once. The sample comprises 9,500 to 15,000 distinct CDR3 sequences, about 19% of which are singletons, and roughly 14% rests with the top ten. The sample comes from a study of vaccination and CD4 T cells after COVID-19. About the research overall: Two of the convalescents were Hispanic, and convalescents were six males and four females. The authors exposed cells to overlapping spike peptides derived from SARS-CoV-2, HCoV-NL63, HCoV-OC43 and HCoV-229E.

As to treatment: approximately 9-day PBMC culture with coronavirus spike peptide pools or control peptides (ViraFEST assay). Antigen-specific T cell expansion with peptide pools preceded TCR sequencing in the ViraFEST approach. This specimen consisted of CD4+ T cells from blood, cultured in vitro, obtained before SARS-CoV-2 vaccination. The clonotype was recovered from a human donor who received a COVID-19 vaccine.

DNA for the CDR3: TGTGCCAGCTCACCACCCCAGGGGGACCAAGAGACCCAGTACTTC. Translation gives CASSPPQGDQETQYF. The chain is built from TRBV18 and TRBJ2-5; 7 bases are shared with TRBD1. The CDR3 totals 15 residues. With 0 bases clipped from V and 0 bases from J, the junction kept 1 base outside the gene matches. Germline lookup yields CDR1 KGHSH and CDR2 LQKENI.